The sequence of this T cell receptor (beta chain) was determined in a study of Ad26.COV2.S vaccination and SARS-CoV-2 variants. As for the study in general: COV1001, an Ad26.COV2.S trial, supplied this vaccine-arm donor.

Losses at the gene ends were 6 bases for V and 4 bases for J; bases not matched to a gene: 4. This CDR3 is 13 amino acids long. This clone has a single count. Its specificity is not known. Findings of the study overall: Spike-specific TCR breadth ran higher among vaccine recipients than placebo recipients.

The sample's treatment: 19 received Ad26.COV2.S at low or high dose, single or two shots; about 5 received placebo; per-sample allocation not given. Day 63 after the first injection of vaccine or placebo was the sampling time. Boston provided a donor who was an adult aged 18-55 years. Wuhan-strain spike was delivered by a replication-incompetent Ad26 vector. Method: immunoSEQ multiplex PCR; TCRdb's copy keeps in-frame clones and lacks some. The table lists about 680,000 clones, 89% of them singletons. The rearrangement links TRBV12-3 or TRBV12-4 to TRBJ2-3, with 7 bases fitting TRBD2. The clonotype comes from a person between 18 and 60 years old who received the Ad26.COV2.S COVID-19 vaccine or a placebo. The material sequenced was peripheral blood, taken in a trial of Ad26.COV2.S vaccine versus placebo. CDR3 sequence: CASRRTSADTQYF. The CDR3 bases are TGTGCCAGCAGAAGGACTAGTGCAGATACGCAGTATTTT.